This T cell receptor (beta chain) was recovered during a study of blood T cell repertoires in COVID-19. The overall study: The study drew acute and convalescent COVID-19 samples from the United States, Italy and Spain.

The length of the CDR3 is 16 residues. Germline CDR1 is SGHRS and CDR2 is YFSETQ. V dropped 4 bases and J dropped 3 bases, with 18 bases sitting between them. Per the authors' pipeline: For nucleated cells, counts were estimated from reference gene primer amplification. Some clones are missing from TCRdb's copy, which holds only in-frame ones; the method was immunoSEQ multiplex PCR. V and J calls and clone size are as listed in that table; D and trimming were resolved from the DNA. This sample yields under 200,000 clones, of which approximately 90% are seen a single time; 5.5% to 7% belongs to the top ten.

V and J are TRBV5-1 and TRBJ2-3; D perhaps matches TRBD2 (6 bases). Input material: peripheral blood. The TCR was taken from a man aged 35 to 55 with active or convalescent COVID-19. For the CDR3, the DNA is TGCGCCAGCAGCCGGTTGGGCGGGACGATAACAGATACGCAGTATTTT. It encodes CASSRLGGTITDTQYF.